This T cell receptor beta chain is drawn from a study of regulatory T cells in long-lasting Graves disease. Study at large: For under 3 months, newly diagnosed Graves' patients had been taking antithyroid drugs.

This clonotype was counted many times. Sample time point: newly diagnosed GD, antithyroid drugs for less than 3 months. From PBMCs, RNA was extracted and then used to make the TCR library. V was cut by 4 bases and J by 1 base, with 14 bases left in between. The CDR3 extends over 15 amino acids. Germline V lookup: CDR1 LGHDT, CDR2 YNNKEL (reference sequence). iRepertoire HTBI primers and Arm-PCR of CDR3 regions built TCR beta libraries. TCRdb fed the multiplex PCR reads into MiXCR, producing one record per CDR3 protein. The sample records hundreds of thousands of distinct CDR3 sequences, roughly 15% being singletons. These same records also appear under a second study, on T cells in Graves' hyperthyroidism and ophthalmopathy. That study reports: Carried out on the TCR CDR3, a first-round RT-PCR used the HTBI primer set.

The receptor was derived from a woman between 40 and 65 years old with Graves disease. The rearrangement links TRBV3-1 to TRBJ2-7; D is unclear. The source was peripheral blood mononuclear cells (PBMCs), collected at new diagnosis, from a patient treated with antithyroid drugs. CDR3 nucleotides: TGTGCCAGCAGCCGAGTTGCAGCTTTATCCTACGAGCAGTACTTC. Translating it yields CASSRVAALSYEQYF.